The T cell receptor (beta chain) described here comes from a study of neurological immune-mediated disorders. Points from the study as a whole: Patients with HTLV-1-associated myelopathy had the highest level of TCR clonal expansion, whereas patients with multiple sclerosis had the lowest level, falling beneath the level found in healthy controls. With the multiple sclerosis repertoire cluster, neither clinical nor MRI features showed any association.

A single record per CDR3 protein comes from TCRdb applying MiXCR to the 5' RACE reads. This table has roughly 70,000 distinct CDR3 sequences, around 5.2% appearing once. V lost 3 bases and J lost 2, with 5 bases in between. The CDR3 runs 12 residues. The germline CDR1 and CDR2 sequences are SEHNR and FQNEAQ (reference sequence). The table lists this clonotype with many counts. The target antigen is unknown. The receptor was derived from a woman aged 25 to 39 with multiple sclerosis. The V gene is TRBV7-9, the J gene TRBJ2-7; D call uncertain. The material sequenced was PBMCs. For the CDR3, the DNA is TGTGCCAGCAGCTTCGGAACCTACGAGCAGTACTTC. It specifies CASSFGTYEQYF.